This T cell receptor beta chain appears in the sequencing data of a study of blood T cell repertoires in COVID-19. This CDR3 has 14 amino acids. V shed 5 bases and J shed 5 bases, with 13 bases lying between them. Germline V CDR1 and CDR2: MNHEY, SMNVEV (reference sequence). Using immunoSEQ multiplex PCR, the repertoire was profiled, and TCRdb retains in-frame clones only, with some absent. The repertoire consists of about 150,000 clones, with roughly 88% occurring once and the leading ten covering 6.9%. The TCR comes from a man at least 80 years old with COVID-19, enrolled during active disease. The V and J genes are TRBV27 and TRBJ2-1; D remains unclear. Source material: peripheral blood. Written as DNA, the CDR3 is TGTGCCAGCAGTAAGAACCAGAAGAACAATGAGCAGTTCTTC. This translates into CASSKNQKNNEQFF.